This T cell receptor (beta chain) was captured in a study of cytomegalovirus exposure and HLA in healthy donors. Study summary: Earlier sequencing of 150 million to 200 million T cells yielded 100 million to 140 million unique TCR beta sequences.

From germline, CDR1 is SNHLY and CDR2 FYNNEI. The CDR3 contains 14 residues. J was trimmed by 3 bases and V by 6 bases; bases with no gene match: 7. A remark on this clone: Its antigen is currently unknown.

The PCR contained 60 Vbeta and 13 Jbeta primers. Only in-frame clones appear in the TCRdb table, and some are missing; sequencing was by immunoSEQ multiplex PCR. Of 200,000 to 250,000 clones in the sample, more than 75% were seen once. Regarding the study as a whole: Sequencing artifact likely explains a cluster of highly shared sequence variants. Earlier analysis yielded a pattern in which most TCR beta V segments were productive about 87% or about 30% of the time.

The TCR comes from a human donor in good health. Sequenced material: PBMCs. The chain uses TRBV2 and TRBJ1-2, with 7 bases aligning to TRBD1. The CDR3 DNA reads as TGTGCCAGCAGAGGGGGCAGGTTAGACTATGGCTACACCTTC. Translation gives CASRGGRLDYGYTF.